The T cell receptor beta chain described here comes from a study of post-analysis software for immune sequencing data (dated by TCRdb to the mid-2010s). Study-level background: Disease courses on record covered relapsing-remitting, secondary progressive and progressive-relapsing multiple sclerosis, though some patients had no subtype annotation. A subset of samples was prepared in parallel using single-end sample barcoding, then pooled and co-amplified after Illumina adapter ligation. The multiple sclerosis patient repertoires were compared with 11 previously published healthy control repertoires from donors aged roughly 6 to 27 years. Summary of the overall study and its limitations: Direct clustering with F measure revealed strong co-clustering of samples prepared in the same batch, which led to a batch-effect correction. The control group was slightly older than the multiple sclerosis patient group. Normalized Chao1 diversity was significantly lower in multiple sclerosis patients than controls, suggesting substantial peripheral T-cell clonal expansion. Several TRBV segments, including TRBV5-6, TRBV5-1 and TRBV20-1, were significantly more frequent in patients than controls.

To demonstrate the VDJtools post-analysis software, the study profiled TCR beta repertoires from the peripheral blood of about a dozen young patients with multiple sclerosis. The patients with multiple sclerosis were children and adolescents between 6 and 15 years of age. This clonotype was observed a handful of times. No cognate antigen has been identified for it. Per-base quality was not reported, and no clone a single base away is much larger than it. Reading the germline V gene gives CDR1 MNHEY and CDR2 SVGAGI. The CDR3 runs 13 residues from the cysteine to the phenylalanine. Only the CDR3 portion is preserved as DNA: 39 bases, with reading frame beginning at the first base. V drops 2 bases and J drops 2 bases, leaving 7 bases in between. Libraries were constructed by PCR. TCRdb lists the instrument as Illumina HiSeq 2500. To reduce PCR and sequencing biases, unique molecular identifiers were built into the TCR beta cDNA libraries. Every 1 to 10 million input T cells yielded 500,000 or so cDNA molecules, meaning each molecule approximated one T cell. The same protocol used for the earlier healthy control dataset was applied to prepare and sequence the patient libraries. Samples belonging to the same batch were prepared together, multiplexed and sequenced on a shared HiSeq lane. The authors' pipeline ran thus. MIGEC was used to process the raw barcoded reads, and molecular identifier groups with only a single read were discarded before consensus assembly and CDR3 extraction. VDJtools was used for post-analysis of the clonotype tables, and diversity was normalized by down-sampling every dataset to the size of the smallest sample. Repertoire overlap clustering matched CDR3 amino acid but not nucleotide sequences to correct batch-related cross-sample contamination. Starting from the raw public reads, TCRdb applied fastp trimming at Q25, assembled clones with MiXCR and retained in-frame beta chains. Records with the same CDR3 protein are collapsed into one entry carrying the most frequent genes and DNA. These V and J calls are TCRdb output, not the study's own analysis. The sample table lists roughly 620,000 distinct CDR3 sequences, 44% of them with a count of one. Together, the top ten hold around 1.7% of the sample.

The sequenced sample was blood. The chain links TRBV6-5 with TRBJ2-7, with no confident D gene call. This sequence was found in a girl aged 5-17 years with multiple sclerosis. The CDR3 has the sequence CASSYDGAYEQYF. The DNA sequence reads TGTGCCAGCAGTTACGACGGAGCCTACGAGCAGTACTTC.